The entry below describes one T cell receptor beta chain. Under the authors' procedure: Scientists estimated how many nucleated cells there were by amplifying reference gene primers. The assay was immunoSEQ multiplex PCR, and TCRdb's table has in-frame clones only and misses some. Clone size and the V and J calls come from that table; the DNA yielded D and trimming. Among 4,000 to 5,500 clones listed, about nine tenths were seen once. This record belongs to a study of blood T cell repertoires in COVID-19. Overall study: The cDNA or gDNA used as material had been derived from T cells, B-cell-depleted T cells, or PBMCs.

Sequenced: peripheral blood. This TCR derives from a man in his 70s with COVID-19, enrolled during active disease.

The chain's CDR3 is CASSERTRRETQYF. DNA for the CDR3: TGTGCCAGCAGTGAAAGGACTAGAAGGGAGACCCAGTACTTC. This sequence joins TRBV2 and TRBJ2-5; 7 positions match TRBD2. V lost 2 bases to trimming and J lost 5 bases; unmatched junction nucleotides: 5. The CDR3 runs 14 residues. The germline V gene encodes CDR1 SNHLY and CDR2 FYNNEI.